This T cell receptor beta chain was captured in a study of blood T cell repertoires in COVID-19. Whole-study context: Samples of COVID-19 (acute and convalescent) were obtained from the United States, Italy and Spain. In each case, the material was cDNA or gDNA derived from T cells, B-cell-depleted T cells, or PBMCs.

This clone was detected once. Original processing notes: Estimated nucleated cell counts came from reference gene primer amplification. Some clones are missing from TCRdb's copy, which holds only in-frame ones; the method was immunoSEQ multiplex PCR. D and trimming were read from the DNA, whereas the V and J calls and clone size are those reported in that table. The sample lists over 75,000 clones, roughly 80% occurring once. Germline lookup yields CDR1 LNHDA and CDR2 SQIVND (reference sequence). V was pared by 10 bases and J by 3 bases, with 13 bases between. This CDR3 is built from 13 residues. The receptor was isolated from a man between 50 and 59 years old who had recovered from COVID-19. The chain combines TRBV19 with TRBJ1-5; D may be TRBD1 (6 bases). The sequencing input was peripheral blood. Here the CDR3 reads CATQDSLNQPQHF. For the CDR3, the DNA is TGTGCCACCCAGGACAGTCTCAATCAGCCCCAGCATTTT.